These 5 T cell receptor beta chains originate from one sample sequenced in a study of T cells in Graves' hyperthyroidism and ophthalmopathy. Amplified TCR beta CDR3 regions derived from RNA transcripts. A set of HTBI primers served as the primers for a first-round RT-PCR of the TCR CDR3. TCRdb fed the multiplex PCR reads into MiXCR, producing one record per CDR3 protein. This table has about 380,000 distinct CDR3 sequences, 18% appearing once. The source material was blood. Receptor source: a man younger than 35 with Graves' ophthalmopathy.

The chain links TRBV7-9 to TRBJ2-5; TRBD2 matches at 11 bases. The germline V gene has CDR1 SEHNR and CDR2 FQNEAQ (reference sequence). The CDR3 consists of 15 residues. Trimming removed 5 bases from V and 1 base from J; junction bases left unmatched: 3. CDR3 region: CASSQTSGIQETQYF. DNA for the CDR3: TGTGCCAGCAGCCAGACTAGCGGGATCCAAGAGACCCAGTACTTC.

V is TRBV10-3 and J is TRBJ2-5; D is unresolved. Deletions cut 2 bases from V and 5 bases from J, with 9 bases between. Germline-derived CDR1 and CDR2 are ENHRY and SYGVKD. The CDR3 runs 13 residues. The CDR3 bases are TGTGCCATCAGTGAGCCCGCAAGGGAGACCCAGTACTTC. This encodes CAISEPARETQYF.

This clonotype has just a few counts. CDR3 nucleotide sequence: TGTGCCAGCAGTTACTCCTACAGGGGATTTTTTAGCAATCAGCCCCAGCATTTT. Amino acid sequence: CASSYSYRGFFSNQPQHF. The chain recombines TRBV6-5 with TRBJ1-5; TRBD1 aligns across 7 bases. There are 18 residues in the CDR3. With V trimmed by 0 bases and J by 0 bases, 8 bases remained unmatched. Germline V gives CDR1 MNHEY, CDR2 SVGAGI.

This clonotype was seen repeatedly, ten times or more. CDR3 loop: CASSIRQGSGEKLFF. CDR3 bases: TGTGCCAGCTCGATAAGACAGGGGAGCGGTGAAAAACTGTTTTTT. The rearrangement links TRBV18 to TRBJ1-4, with 8 bases that match TRBD1. The CDR3 is 15 amino acids. V dropped 6 bases and J dropped 7; count of bases not matched to a gene: 10. Germline CDR1 and CDR2: KGHSH and LQKENI.

This clonotype was seen more than once but under ten times. The chain couples TRBV5-8 to TRBJ1-2; D ambiguous. CDR3 length: 15 residues. Between the trimmed V and J ends, which lost 5 bases and 2 bases, there was a span of 16 bases. Germline lookup yields CDR1 SGHTS and CDR2 YDEGEE. The CDR3 bases are TGTGCCAGCAGTACACAGTGGGGTACAAACTATGGCTACACCTTC. This encodes CASSTQWGTNYGYTF. The whole variable domain, remainder taken from reference TRBV5-8 and TRBJ1-2, is EAGVTQSPTHLIKTRGQQATLRCSPISGHTSVYWYQQALGLGLQFLLWYDEGEERNRGNFPPRFSGRQFPNYSSELNVNALELEDSALYLCASSTQWGTNYGYTFGSGTRLTVV.